This T cell receptor (beta chain) was observed in a study of cytomegalovirus exposure and HLA in healthy donors. Use of 60 Vbeta and 13 Jbeta primers characterized the PCR. Produced via immunoSEQ multiplex PCR; TCRdb's table is partial and in-frame only. Seen here are approximately 200,000 clones, less than 85% observed once, and the top ten hold about 1.4%. From germline, CDR1 is KGHSH and CDR2 LQKENI. With 2 bases removed from V and 3 bases from J, the gap between germline ends came to 14 bases. There are 17 residues in the CDR3. General observations from the study: Most CMV-associated TCR beta chains were later found to appear HLA-restricted.

Concerning this clone: Antigen unknown.

The chain uses TRBV18 and TRBJ1-6, with unresolved D. This TCR came from a girl under 18 in good health and CMV-seropositive. Input material: PBMCs. CDR3 loop: CASSPARGAGYNSPLHF. In DNA, the CDR3 is TGTGCCAGCTCACCAGCCCGGGGAGCCGGCTATAATTCACCCCTCCACTTT.